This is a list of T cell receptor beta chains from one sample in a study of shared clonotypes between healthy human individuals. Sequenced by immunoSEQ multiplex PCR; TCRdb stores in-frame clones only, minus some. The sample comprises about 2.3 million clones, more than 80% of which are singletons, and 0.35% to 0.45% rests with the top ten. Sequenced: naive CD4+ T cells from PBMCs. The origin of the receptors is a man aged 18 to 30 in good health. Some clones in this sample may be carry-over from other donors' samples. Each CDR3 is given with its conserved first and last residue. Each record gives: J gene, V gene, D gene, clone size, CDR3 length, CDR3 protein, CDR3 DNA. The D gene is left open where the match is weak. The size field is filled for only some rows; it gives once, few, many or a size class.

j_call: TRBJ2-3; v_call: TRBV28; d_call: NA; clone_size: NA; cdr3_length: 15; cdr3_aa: CASSLPGRSPDTQYF; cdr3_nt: TGTGCCAGCAGTTTACCAGGGCGCAGCCCAGATACGCAGTATTTT
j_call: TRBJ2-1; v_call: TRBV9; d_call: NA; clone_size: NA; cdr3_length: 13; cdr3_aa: CASSVGAPGEQFF; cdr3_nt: TGTGCCAGCAGCGTAGGGGCCCCAGGGGAGCAGTTCTTC
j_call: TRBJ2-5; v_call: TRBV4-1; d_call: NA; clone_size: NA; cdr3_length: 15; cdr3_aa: CASSQTGLIQETQYF; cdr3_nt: TGCGCCAGCAGCCAAACCGGACTGATCCAAGAGACCCAGTACTTC
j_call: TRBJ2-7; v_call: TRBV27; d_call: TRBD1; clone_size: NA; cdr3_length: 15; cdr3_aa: CASSLIGDSKYEQYF; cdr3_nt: TGTGCCAGCAGTTTAATTGGGGACAGCAAATACGAGCAGTACTTC
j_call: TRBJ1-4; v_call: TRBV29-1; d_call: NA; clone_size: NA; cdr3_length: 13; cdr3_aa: CSVAVYLNEKLFF; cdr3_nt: TGCAGCGTTGCGGTCTATCTAAATGAAAAACTGTTTTTT
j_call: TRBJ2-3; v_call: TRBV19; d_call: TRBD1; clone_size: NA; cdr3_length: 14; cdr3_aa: CASRDRGHEDTQYF; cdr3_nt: TGTGCCAGTAGGGACAGGGGGCATGAAGATACGCAGTATTTT
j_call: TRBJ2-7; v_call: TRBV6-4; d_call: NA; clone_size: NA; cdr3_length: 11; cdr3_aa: CASSPRDEQYF; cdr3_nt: TGTGCCAGCAGTCCCCGGGACGAGCAGTACTTC
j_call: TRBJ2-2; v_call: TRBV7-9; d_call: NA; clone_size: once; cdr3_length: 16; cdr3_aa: CASTPGSSGVIGELFF; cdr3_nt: TGTGCCAGCACCCCGGGGTCGTCAGGGGTTATAGGGGAGCTGTTTTTT
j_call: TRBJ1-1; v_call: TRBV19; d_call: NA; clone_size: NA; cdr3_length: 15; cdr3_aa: CASRTNGRGAAEAFF; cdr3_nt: TGTGCCAGTAGGACCAATGGAAGGGGTGCCGCTGAAGCTTTCTTT
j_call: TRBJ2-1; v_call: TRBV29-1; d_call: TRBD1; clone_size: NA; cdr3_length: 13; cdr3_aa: CSVVVRGLNEQFF; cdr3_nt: TGCAGCGTAGTCGTGAGGGGGCTCAATGAGCAGTTCTTC
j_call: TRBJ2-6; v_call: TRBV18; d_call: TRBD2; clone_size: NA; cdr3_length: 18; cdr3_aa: CASSPLAGEPSGANVLTF; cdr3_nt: TGTGCCAGCTCACCACTAGCGGGAGAGCCCTCTGGGGCCAACGTCCTGACTTTC
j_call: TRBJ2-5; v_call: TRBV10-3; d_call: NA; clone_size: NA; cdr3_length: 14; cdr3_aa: CAISEWADKRTQYF; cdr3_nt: TGTGCCATCAGTGAATGGGCGGACAAGAGAACCCAGTACTTC
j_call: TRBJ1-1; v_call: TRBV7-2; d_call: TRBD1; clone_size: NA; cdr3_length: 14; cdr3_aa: CASRSQGGNTEAFF; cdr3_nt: TGTGCCAGCAGATCACAGGGGGGGAACACTGAAGCTTTCTTT
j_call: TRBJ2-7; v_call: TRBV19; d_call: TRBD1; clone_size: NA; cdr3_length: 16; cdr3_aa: CASSYAKGTDTYEQYF; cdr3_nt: TGTGCCAGTTCCTATGCCAAGGGGACAGATACCTACGAGCAGTACTTC
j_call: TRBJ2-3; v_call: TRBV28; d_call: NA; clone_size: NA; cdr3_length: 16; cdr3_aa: CASSIYRAVGTDTQYF; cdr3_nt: TGTGCCAGCAGTATCTACAGGGCCGTGGGGACAGATACGCAGTATTTT